This T cell receptor (beta chain) was obtained from a study of high-grade serous ovarian cancer treatment subgroups. General study points: CDR1 and CDR2 were left unanalyzed; analyses focused on CDR3. TCR relatedness rose with neoantigen level and trended with mutation load.

As regards this clone: Its antigen is still unknown.

Generated by immunoSEQ multiplex PCR, the TCRdb table keeps only in-frame clones and is missing some. The sample consists of more than 3,000 clones, roughly 80% of them appearing once. Tumor samples were obtained before definitive surgery or chemotherapy. The CDR3 is 13 amino acids. CDR1 is GTSNPN and CDR2 is SVGIG in the germline V gene (reference sequence). The V end lost 4 bases, the J end lost 2 bases, and 9 bases lay between the germline ends. Sequencing used tumor tissue. The chain recombines TRBV30 with TRBJ2-1, with unresolved D. This clonotype was sampled from a human donor with high-grade serous ovarian cancer. Here the CDR3 reads CAWTRGTYNEQFF. In nucleotides, the CDR3 is TGTGCCTGGACTCGTGGCACCTACAATGAGCAGTTCTTC.